This section outlines one T cell receptor beta chain sequence together with its context. What it binds is not known. The record originates from a study of identical twins. V shed 4 bases and J shed 1 base, with 14 bases lying between them. The V gene's germline CDR1 is SGHKS and CDR2 YYEKEE (reference sequence). CDR3 length: 15 amino acids. Overall study findings and caveats: Twins shared out-of-frame alpha sequences with excess low generation probability.

Addition of a universal primer site occurred through template switching, and cDNA carried unique molecular identifiers. One entry per CDR3 protein results from TCRdb running MiXCR on the 5' RACE reads. The table lists more than 650,000 distinct CDR3 sequences, around 6% of them singletons. This chain links TRBV5-5 with TRBJ2-5, with TRBD2 as a possible D gene (7 bases). The sample consisted of naive T cells sorted from blood. The source of this sequence is a young man in good health. The CDR3 nucleotides read TGTGCCAGCAGCGGGGCGGGGGCGGCCCAAGAGACCCAGTACTTC. It is translated as CASSGAGAAQETQYF.